Each of the 15 T cell receptor beta chains below was sequenced from the same sample in a study of early stage breast cancer tumors. Profiled with immunoSEQ multiplex PCR; TCRdb holds only in-frame clones, not every one. The sample includes 50,000 or so clones, roughly 83% of them seen just once. The sample was blood. The receptors shown here come from a person aged 45-60 years with breast cancer.

This clone has a handful of counts. J is TRBJ1-1 and V is TRBV7-9; D is undetermined. The ends were cut back, 1 base at V and 3 bases at J, with 6 bases in the middle. The CDR3 is made up of 13 amino acids. Germline CDR1 is SEHNR and CDR2 is FQNEAQ (reference sequence). The CDR3, as DNA: TGTGCCAGCAGCTTAGATGGCGACACTGAAGCTTTCTTT. This encodes CASSLDGDTEAFF.

This chain links TRBV4-3 with TRBJ2-2; TRBD2 matches 11 bases. Germline V gives CDR1 LGHNA, CDR2 YSLEER. This CDR3 is built from 15 residues. V trimming: 5 bases; J trimming: 7 bases; junction bases outside the gene matches: 6. The CDR3 region is CASSSLAGDFGELFF. The CDR3 region has the DNA TGCGCCAGCAGCTCACTAGCGGGGGATTTCGGGGAGCTGTTTTTT.

This clone showed up just once. The V and J genes are TRBV2 and TRBJ2-1; no firm D call. Per the germline V gene, CDR1 is SNHLY and CDR2 is FYNNEI. V gave up 4 bases and J gave up 5 bases, with 12 bases separating them. The CDR3 extends over 14 amino acids. The chain's CDR3 is CASSGLKLDNEQFF. In DNA, the CDR3 is TGTGCCAGCAGTGGACTTAAATTGGACAATGAGCAGTTCTTC.

This chain uses TRBV28 with TRBJ1-5; D is unresolved. The germline gives CDR1 MDHEN, CDR2 SYDVKM. V was trimmed by 8 bases and J by 6 bases, leaving 5 bases between them. The CDR3 length is 10 residues. The CDR3 nucleotides read TGTGCCAGCGGAGGTCAGCCCCAGCATTTT. Translation: CASGGQPQHF. The full variable domain, rest sourced from reference TRBV28 and TRBJ1-5, is DVKVTQSSRYLVKRTGEKVFLECVQDMDHENMFWYRQDPGLGLRLIYFSYDVKMKEKGDIPEGYSVSREKKERFSLILESASTNQTSMYLCASGGQPQHFGDGTRLSIL.

By share of the sample, this clone is medium-sized. V usage is TRBV7-8 and J usage is TRBJ2-5; TRBD2 matches 9 bases. Germline V gene data show CDR1 as SGHVS and CDR2 as FQNEAQ. The CDR3 contains 12 residues. The CDR3 here is CASSSGTETQYF. CDR3 nucleotides: TGTGCGTCGTCTAGCGGGACAGAGACCCAGTACTTC.

CDR3 in DNA: TGTGCCAGCAGCGAGCGAGCAGAGGCGTACGAGCAGTACTTC. It is translated as CASSERAEAYEQYF. The chain has TRBV6-5 and TRBJ2-7; D not resolved. Germline assignment: CDR1 MNHEY and CDR2 SVGAGI. The CDR3 is 14 residues long. V was trimmed by 6 bases and J by 4 bases, leaving 16 bases between them.

This chain uses TRBV29-1 with TRBJ1-1; D may be TRBD1 (5 bases). Germline values: CDR1 SQVTM, CDR2 ANQGSEA. The CDR3 has 13 amino acids. Written as DNA, the CDR3 is TGCACCGGGCGCAGGGCGGGGAACACTGAAGCTTTCTTT. Amino acid sequence: CTGRRAGNTEAFF.

The gene calls are TRBV27 and TRBJ1-1; no definite D call. Germline CDR1 is MNHEY and CDR2 is SMNVEV (reference sequence). V gave up 5 bases and J gave up 1 base, with 11 bases separating them. The CDR3 spans 14 residues. The CDR3 reads CASSPPPGNTEAFF. CDR3 sequence (DNA): TGTGCCAGCAGTCCCCCCCCGGGGAACACTGAAGCTTTCTTT.

The chain couples TRBV6-1 to TRBJ2-5, with a tentative D call TRBD1 (6 bases). This CDR3 is 13 amino acids long. Germline V gene lookup returns CDR1 MNHNS and CDR2 SASEGT. Trimming removed 6 bases from V and 5 bases from J, with 13 bases in between. In DNA form, the CDR3 reads TGTGCCAGCAGGCCCCCAGGGGTGGAGACCCAGTACTTC. It specifies CASRPPGVETQYF.

The chain employs TRBV15 and TRBJ2-6; the D is unclear. V was clipped by 5 bases and J by 0 bases, with 11 bases between them. The CDR3 has 16 amino acids. From germline, CDR1 is LNHNV and CDR2 YYDKDF (reference sequence). The CDR3 sequence: CATSPDAYSGANVLTF. The CDR3 DNA follows: TGTGCCACCAGCCCTGACGCCTACTCTGGGGCCAACGTCCTGACTTTC.

The gene calls are TRBV19 and TRBJ2-3; TRBD1 is a possible D gene (6 bases). CDR3 length: 13 amino acids. The germline V gene has CDR1 LNHDA and CDR2 SQIVND (reference sequence). V lost 3 bases, J lost 7 bases, and 11 bases lay in between. The CDR3 spells CASSIGGANTQYF. Written as DNA, the CDR3 is TGTGCCAGTAGTATTGGGGGCGCAAATACGCAGTATTTT.

The rearrangement joins TRBV4-3 to TRBJ2-7; D remains unclear. This CDR3 contains 14 residues. With 1 base removed from V and 0 bases from J, the gap between germline ends came to 7 bases. CDR1 LGHNA and CDR2 YSLEER come from the germline V gene. This chain's CDR3 is CASSQGSSSYEQYF. In DNA, the CDR3 is TGCGCCAGCAGCCAAGGGTCCTCCTCCTACGAGCAGTACTTC.

J is TRBJ2-7 and V is TRBV5-4; 10 bases fit TRBD1. After removal of 4 bases from V and 2 bases from J, the junction contained 6 bases not matched to a gene. The CDR3 loop spans 15 amino acids. Germline V gives CDR1 SGHNT, CDR2 YYREEE (reference sequence). The DNA for the CDR3 is TGTGCCAGCAGCCTTCCGGGACAGGGGACCTACGAGCAGTACTTC. Its protein product is CASSLPGQGTYEQYF.

This clone was seen just once. The rearrangement uses TRBV11-1 and TRBJ1-3; D gene uncertain. This CDR3 region has 15 residues. CDR1 and CDR2 (germline): SGHAT, FQDESV (reference sequence). V lost 6 bases, J lost 1 base, and 13 bases lay in between. CDR3 loop: CASSQDGWSGNTIYF. CDR3 coding DNA: TGTGCCAGCAGTCAGGACGGATGGTCTGGAAACACCATATATTTT.

This chain connects TRBV7-6 to TRBJ1-5; the D gene is possibly TRBD1 (6 bases). With 4 bases removed from V and 3 bases from J, the gap between germline ends came to 16 bases. CDR1 is SGHVS, CDR2 FNYEAQ, per germline. The CDR3 has 16 amino acids. CDR3 protein: CASSWLKTGNNQPQHF. CDR3 bases: TGTGCCAGCAGCTGGTTGAAGACAGGAAACAATCAGCCCCAGCATTTT.